The 27 T cell receptor beta chains given below trace back to one sample, sequenced in a study of blood T cell repertoires in COVID-19. Sequencing used immunoSEQ multiplex PCR; TCRdb keeps in-frame clones, though not all of them. Among fewer than 200,000 clones listed, more than 70% were seen once. Material: peripheral blood. All receptors derive from a man aged 40-50 years with active or convalescent COVID-19.

This clone was recorded a few times. The V and J genes are TRBV28 and TRBJ2-5; 7 nucleotides match TRBD2. The CDR3 totals 13 residues. V trimming: 5 bases; J trimming: 11 bases; junction bases outside the gene matches: 11. Germline V gene lookup returns CDR1 MDHEN and CDR2 SYDVKM. In DNA, the CDR3 is TGTGCCAGCAGTCTCCCTCTCCCGGGACTACAGTACTTC. Translating gives CASSLPLPGLQYF.

Note on this clone: The sample holds other DNA sequences that translate to the same CDR3. The genes are TRBV4-2 and TRBJ2-5; 14 nucleotides line up with TRBD2. Germline values: CDR1 LGHNA, CDR2 YNFKEQ. Trimming removed 4 bases from V and 2 bases from J; junction bases left unmatched: 3. The CDR3 loop spans 16 amino acids. The DNA for the CDR3 is TGTGCCAGCAGCCCCAGACTAGCGGGGGGGCAAGAGACCCAGTACTTC. Protein: CASSPRLAGGQETQYF.

This clone has a single count. The rearrangement links TRBV19 to TRBJ2-1, with unresolved D. This CDR3 has 13 amino acids. The V gene lost 1 base and the J gene lost 5 bases, with 6 bases spanning the gap. Germline values: CDR1 LNHDA, CDR2 SQIVND (reference sequence). The CDR3 bases are TGTGCCAGTAGTATAGCTGCGAACAATGAGCAGTTCTTC. Its translation is CASSIAANNEQFF.

CDR3: CAIDEGVRRNTEAFF. CDR3 DNA sequence: TGTGCCATTGACGAGGGTGTCAGACGGAACACTGAAGCTTTCTTT. The V gene is TRBV7-9, the J gene TRBJ1-1; D not certain. Looked up from germline, CDR1 is SEHNR and CDR2 is FQNEAQ (reference sequence). CDR3 length: 15 amino acids. With 10 bases removed from V and 1 base from J, the gap between germline ends came to 19 bases.

This sequence joins TRBV7-2 and TRBJ2-5, with TRBD1 matching over 7 bases. The junction had 3 bases not matched to a gene; V was cut back by 5 bases and J by 0 bases. The CDR3 consists of 14 residues. Germline assignment: CDR1 SGHTA and CDR2 FQGNSA. The CDR3, as DNA: TGTGCCAGCAGCCAGGACAGGTACCAAGAGACCCAGTACTTC. It encodes CASSQDRYQETQYF.

This clone appeared a single time. The rearrangement uses TRBV4-3 and TRBJ2-7, with TRBD1 as a possible D gene (6 bases). The CDR3 is 13 amino acids. Germline V gene data show CDR1 as LGHNA and CDR2 as YSLEER. Trimming stripped 3 bases from V and 3 bases from J, with 9 bases between. CDR3: CASSQTGNYEQYF. The CDR3 DNA reads as TGCGCCAGCAGCCAGACAGGTAACTACGAGCAGTACTTC.

The CDR3 here is CSVAGTGSTEAFF. Written as DNA, the CDR3 is TGCAGCGTCGCCGGGACAGGGTCCACTGAAGCTTTCTTT. The J gene is TRBJ1-1, the V gene TRBV29-1, with 9 nucleotides matching TRBD1. Germline V CDR1 and CDR2: SQVTM, ANQGSEA. V lost 6 bases and J lost 4; bases outside the gene matches: 6. This CDR3 has 13 amino acids.

The chain recombines TRBV6-2 or TRBV6-3 with TRBJ2-3; 9 bases map to TRBD2. The germline gives CDR1 MNHEY, CDR2 SVGEGT. Trimming cost V 6 bases and J 15 bases; bases outside gene matches: 10. The CDR3 consists of 12 residues. The CDR3: CASSGSGGLSYF. CDR3 sequence (DNA): TGTGCCAGCAGCGGTAGCGGGGGCCTGTCCTATTTT.

This clone turned up a few times. V and J are TRBV6-5 and TRBJ2-3, with D possibly TRBD1 on 6 matching bases. Trimming left V 7 bases short and J 9 bases short, with 11 bases between. The length of the CDR3 is 11 residues. Germline CDR1 reads MNHEY; CDR2 reads SVGAGI. The CDR3, as DNA: TGTGCCAGCAAATCACAGGGAACGCAGTATTTT. Translation gives CASKSQGTQYF.

This clone has more than one count but fewer than ten. The V and J genes are TRBV5-8 and TRBJ2-7; maybe TRBD1 (6 bases). Trimming removed 4 bases from V and 4 bases from J, with 9 bases in between. CDR3 length equals 12 residues. Germline V gives CDR1 SGHTS, CDR2 YDEGEE. CDR3 DNA: TGTGCCAGCAGCCGGACAGTTTACGAGCAGTACTTC. Translation gives CASSRTVYEQYF.

The chain has TRBV6-6 and TRBJ2-3; D possibly corresponds to TRBD2 (5 bases). Trimming pared 6 bases from V and 2 bases from J, leaving 15 bases between. Germline CDR1 MNHNY, CDR2 SVGAGI (reference sequence). The CDR3 has 15 residues. The CDR3 region is CASRGQEADTDTQYF. The CDR3 DNA reads TGTGCCAGCAGGGGTCAGGAAGCGGACACAGATACGCAGTATTTT.

This clone was seen a handful of times. This chain links TRBV4-3 with TRBJ2-1; 10 bases are shared with TRBD1. Germline CDR1 reads LGHNA; CDR2 reads YSLEER. CDR3 length: 20 amino acids. V lost 0 bases to trimming and J lost 0 bases; unmatched junction nucleotides: 11. This CDR3 reads CASSQDGGQGRHSSYNEQFF. CDR3 DNA: TGCGCCAGCAGCCAAGATGGGGGACAGGGGCGCCACAGCTCCTACAATGAGCAGTTCTTC.

J is TRBJ2-7 and V is TRBV18; D is possibly TRBD2 (6 bases). This CDR3 has 14 amino acids. The germline V gene encodes CDR1 KGHSH and CDR2 LQKENI. Trimming took off 4 bases at V and 2 bases at J, with 12 bases between the two ends. CDR3 amino acids: CASSHTGGPYEQYF. CDR3 DNA: TGTGCCAGCTCACACACCGGGGGTCCCTACGAGCAGTACTTC.

This clone was found a few times. The chain employs TRBV30 and TRBJ1-3, with no clear D. The CDR3 covers 15 residues. Trimming removed 0 bases at V and 0 bases at J, with 9 bases between. Germline V CDR1 and CDR2: GTSNPN, SVGIG (reference sequence). The chain's CDR3 is CAWSVMGASGNTIYF. The CDR3 region has the DNA TGTGCCTGGAGTGTAATGGGAGCCTCTGGAAACACCATATATTTT.

The CDR3 loop reads CSAPVGGELFF. CDR3 DNA: TGCAGTGCTCCAGTGGGGGGGGAACTGTTTTTT. The rearrangement uses TRBV20-1 and TRBJ1-4, with a tentative D call TRBD1 (5 bases). CDR3 length: 11 amino acids. With 5 bases removed from V and 12 bases from J, the gap between germline ends came to 13 bases. Germline CDR1 DFQATT, CDR2 SNEGSKA (reference sequence).

The chain is built from TRBV10-2 and TRBJ1-4; D not certain. V was pared by 4 bases and J by 7 bases, with 13 bases between. The germline V gene encodes CDR1 WSHSY and CDR2 SAAADI. The CDR3 totals 14 residues. Here the CDR3 DNA reads TGCGCCAGCAGTGCAACGGGAGGGCCTGAAAAACTGTTTTTT. Its translation is CASSATGGPEKLFF.

The CDR3 nucleotides read TGTGCCAGCAGCCAAGGACAGGGGAGCTATGGCTACACCTTC. This codes for CASSQGQGSYGYTF. The chain uses TRBV3-1 (or the pseudogene TRBV3-2) and TRBJ1-2, with TRBD1 identical over 8 bases. Trimming removed 1 base from V and 4 bases from J; junction bases left unmatched: 2. The CDR3 totals 14 residues. Germline V gene lookup returns CDR1 LGHDT and CDR2 YNNKEL (reference sequence).

CDR3 sequence (DNA): TGTGCCAGCAGCTTGCGGGCGGGTAGCAATCAGCCCCAGCATTTT. It encodes CASSLRAGSNQPQHF. This rearrangement joins TRBV5-5 to TRBJ1-5; D is uncertain. The germline V gene encodes CDR1 SGHKS and CDR2 YYEKEE (reference sequence). This CDR3 is built from 15 residues. V was cut by 1 base and J by 0 bases, with 8 bases left in between.

The rearrangement uses TRBV3-1 (or the pseudogene TRBV3-2) and TRBJ2-3; 11 bases agree with TRBD2. The CDR3 length is 15 residues. Germline V gives CDR1 LGHDT, CDR2 YNNKEL (reference sequence). With V trimmed by 4 bases and J by 2 bases, 2 bases remained unmatched. The DNA of the CDR3 is TGTGCCAGCAGCCTAGCGGGGGGGTTCACAGATACGCAGTATTTT. Translation: CASSLAGGFTDTQYF.

The J gene is TRBJ2-3, the V gene TRBV9; D is ambiguous. Trimming left V 0 bases short and J 1 base short, with 9 bases between. The CDR3 is made up of 15 amino acids. Germline CDR1 and CDR2: SGDLS and YYNGEE. Here the CDR3 reads CASSVEGGGTDTQYF. CDR3 DNA: TGTGCCAGCAGCGTAGAAGGCGGCGGCACAGATACGCAGTATTTT.

The chain joins TRBV6-5 to TRBJ2-1, with a possible D match to TRBD2 (5 bases). CDR1 and CDR2 (germline): MNHEY, SVGAGI. The ends were cut back, 6 bases at V and 0 bases at J, with 9 bases in the middle. The CDR3 has 14 amino acids. CDR3 bases: TGTGCCAGCAGGGACTTCTTCTCCTACAATGAGCAGTTCTTC. As protein: CASRDFFSYNEQFF.

The chain carries TRBV11-2 and TRBJ2-1; TRBD2 agrees at 12 bases. CDR1 SGHAT and CDR2 FQNNGV come from the germline V gene. The J segment lost 6 bases and the V segment lost 1 base, leaving 4 bases of the junction unmatched. The CDR3 totals 16 residues. The CDR3 reads CASSLGTSGASNEQFF. The DNA for the CDR3 is TGTGCCAGCAGCTTAGGGACTAGCGGGGCTAGCAATGAGCAGTTCTTC.

A single count supports this clone. The V call is TRBV9, the J call TRBJ2-4; 7 bases fit TRBD2. The germline V gene has CDR1 SGDLS and CDR2 YYNGEE. V gave up 0 bases and J gave up 6 bases; unmatched junction bases: 3. This CDR3 has 14 residues. This chain's CDR3 is CASSVAASGNIQYF. The CDR3 DNA sequence: TGTGCCAGCAGCGTAGCGGCTAGCGGAAACATTCAGTACTTC.

The chain carries TRBV5-6 and TRBJ1-1; D gene uncertain. The germline V gene has CDR1 SGHDT and CDR2 YYEEEE. This CDR3 is 15 amino acids long. V shed 1 base and J shed 3 bases, with 13 bases lying between them. DNA of the CDR3: TGTGCCAGCAGCTTGCTGGCTCCCTCTGACACTGAAGCTTTCTTT. The encoded protein is CASSLLAPSDTEAFF.

J is TRBJ1-5 and V is TRBV20-1; TRBD1 might be the D (6 bases). Between the trimmed V and J ends, which lost 6 bases and 4 bases, there was a span of 16 bases. Germline V gives CDR1 DFQATT, CDR2 SNEGSKA (reference sequence). The CDR3 length is 14 residues. The CDR3, as DNA: TGCAGTGCCAGTTCAAGGGGGGGAAATCAGCCCCAGCATTTT. Its protein product is CSASSRGGNQPQHF.

The genes are TRBV6-1 and TRBJ2-2, with D hard to call. Per the germline V gene, CDR1 is MNHNS and CDR2 is SASEGT. Between the trimmed V and J ends, which lost 0 bases and 6 bases, there was a span of 11 bases. The CDR3 covers 15 residues. The CDR3, as DNA: TGTGCCAGCAGTGAAGCTCAGGTTCACGCCGGGGAGCTGTTTTTT. It specifies CASSEAQVHAGELFF.

The rearrangement links TRBV6-5 to TRBJ2-3; D remains ambiguous. The CDR3 spans 13 residues. From germline, CDR1 is MNHEY and CDR2 SVGAGI. V dropped 7 bases and J dropped 2 bases, with 10 bases sitting between them. The CDR3 DNA reads TGTGCCAGCACAAGACAACACACAGATACGCAGTATTTT. Translation: CASTRQHTDTQYF.